These T cell receptor beta chains were read from a single sample in a study of blood T cell repertoires in COVID-19. Data came from immunoSEQ multiplex PCR; TCRdb stores just in-frame clones and leaves some out. The sample carries some 110,000 clones, around 87% recorded once. The sequenced sample consisted of peripheral blood. The receptor set was obtained from a man aged 45-65 years with acute or convalescent COVID-19. Each CDR3 is given with its conserved first and last residue. The order of the fields is V gene, J gene, clone size, CDR3 protein. Clone size is not always given. Where it is, it says once, few, many or a class for expanded clones.

V gene: TRBV14; J gene: TRBJ2-6; clone size: NA; CDR3 protein: CASSSGVTNVLTF
V gene: TRBV24-1; J gene: TRBJ2-1; clone size: NA; CDR3 protein: CATSDPGTGGYNEQFF
V gene: TRBV30; J gene: TRBJ1-2; clone size: NA; CDR3 protein: CAWSLKGLGTYYGYTF
V gene: TRBV14; J gene: TRBJ2-7; clone size: NA; CDR3 protein: CASSSRDNPSYEQYF
V gene: TRBV28; J gene: TRBJ2-2; clone size: NA; CDR3 protein: CASTITGTGELFF
V gene: TRBV27; J gene: TRBJ2-3; clone size: few; CDR3 protein: CASRSTGQYF
V gene: TRBV3-1/TRBV3-2; J gene: TRBJ2-1; clone size: NA; CDR3 protein: CASSQGAATVHNEQFF
V gene: TRBV5-1; J gene: TRBJ1-2; clone size: NA; CDR3 protein: CASSPGAVKNYGYTF
V gene: TRBV2; J gene: TRBJ2-5; clone size: few; CDR3 protein: CASSEERAETQYF
V gene: TRBV25-1; J gene: TRBJ1-4; clone size: NA; CDR3 protein: CASSALDGRGKLFF
V gene: TRBV28; J gene: TRBJ2-2; clone size: NA; CDR3 protein: CASSFTDRVNTGELFF
V gene: TRBV11-2; J gene: TRBJ2-2; clone size: once; CDR3 protein: CASSLEISAGELFF
V gene: TRBV28; J gene: TRBJ2-3; clone size: NA; CDR3 protein: CASSRGGSTDTQYF
V gene: TRBV24-1; J gene: TRBJ2-1; clone size: NA; CDR3 protein: CATSDLGTGVNEQFF
V gene: TRBV7-2; J gene: TRBJ2-7; clone size: NA; CDR3 protein: CASSLDSGAYEQYF
V gene: TRBV28; J gene: TRBJ2-2; clone size: NA; CDR3 protein: CATDGRGVGELFF
V gene: TRBV5-1; J gene: TRBJ2-2; clone size: NA; CDR3 protein: CASSGLGLMNTGELFF
V gene: TRBV3-1/TRBV3-2; J gene: TRBJ1-2; clone size: NA; CDR3 protein: CASSQNGQEGSGYTF
V gene: TRBV3-1/TRBV3-2; J gene: TRBJ1-1; clone size: NA; CDR3 protein: CASSSGTYTEAFF
V gene: TRBV28; J gene: TRBJ2-7; clone size: NA; CDR3 protein: CASSHGREQYF
V gene: TRBV2; J gene: TRBJ2-7; clone size: NA; CDR3 protein: CASSERRGPYEQYF
V gene: TRBV6-1; J gene: TRBJ2-7; clone size: NA; CDR3 protein: CASSEGWGGSYEQYF
V gene: TRBV28; J gene: TRBJ2-2; clone size: NA; CDR3 protein: CASSFQWPTGELFF
V gene: TRBV6-5; J gene: TRBJ1-4; clone size: NA; CDR3 protein: CASSRQGTGEKLFF
V gene: TRBV20-1; J gene: TRBJ2-3; clone size: NA; CDR3 protein: CSASLGGNTDTQYF
V gene: TRBV10-3; J gene: TRBJ2-7; clone size: NA; CDR3 protein: CAISRDRGPYEQYF
V gene: TRBV25-1; J gene: TRBJ2-7; clone size: NA; CDR3 protein: CASSGSGLAGGQYF
V gene: TRBV5-1; J gene: TRBJ2-1; clone size: NA; CDR3 protein: CASSLPSDSYNEQFF
V gene: TRBV29-1; J gene: TRBJ2-7; clone size: NA; CDR3 protein: CSVAGVSTYYEQYF
V gene: TRBV28; J gene: TRBJ2-7; clone size: once; CDR3 protein: CASSSSSGGRGEQYF
V gene: TRBV24-1; J gene: TRBJ2-3; clone size: NA; CDR3 protein: CATSDQTGPSTDTQYF
V gene: TRBV10-3; J gene: TRBJ2-2; clone size: NA; CDR3 protein: CAISETSGYTNTGELFF
V gene: TRBV10-3; J gene: TRBJ1-5; clone size: NA; CDR3 protein: CAISGQGSNQPQHF
V gene: TRBV10-1; J gene: TRBJ2-7; clone size: NA; CDR3 protein: CASSDIVGEGYEQYF
V gene: TRBV27; J gene: TRBJ2-7; clone size: NA; CDR3 protein: CASSFGRDYPYEQYF
V gene: TRBV19; J gene: TRBJ1-3; clone size: once; CDR3 protein: CASTSGRGPFSGNTIYF
V gene: TRBV19; J gene: TRBJ1-1; clone size: NA; CDR3 protein: CASSIPPPGLGKAFF
V gene: TRBV24-1; J gene: TRBJ2-7; clone size: few; CDR3 protein: CATSTQTAGAYEQYF
V gene: TRBV27; J gene: TRBJ2-7; clone size: few; CDR3 protein: CASKRQGEQYF
V gene: TRBV2; J gene: TRBJ1-5; clone size: once; CDR3 protein: CASSEGLTRRQPQHF
V gene: TRBV19; J gene: TRBJ2-1; clone size: once; CDR3 protein: CASCRSGGFDNEQFF
V gene: TRBV19; J gene: TRBJ2-7; clone size: NA; CDR3 protein: CASSLGQDHYEQYF
V gene: TRBV2; J gene: TRBJ2-3; clone size: NA; CDR3 protein: CASRVGQGAYADTQYF
V gene: TRBV14; J gene: TRBJ2-5; clone size: NA; CDR3 protein: CASRPGTGREETQYF
V gene: TRBV2; J gene: TRBJ1-1; clone size: NA; CDR3 protein: CASKAGHSNTEAFF
V gene: TRBV5-5; J gene: TRBJ1-3; clone size: NA; CDR3 protein: CASSLVGTTLSGNTIYF
V gene: TRBV24-1; J gene: TRBJ2-1; clone size: once; CDR3 protein: CATSDLEGYNEQFF
V gene: TRBV5-1; J gene: TRBJ1-1; clone size: NA; CDR3 protein: CASSGGTGGGTEAFF
V gene: TRBV11-3; J gene: TRBJ2-5; clone size: NA; CDR3 protein: CASSRGQIQETQYF
V gene: TRBV5-1; J gene: TRBJ2-1; clone size: NA; CDR3 protein: CASSLASGSRNEQFF
V gene: TRBV4-1; J gene: TRBJ2-2; clone size: NA; CDR3 protein: CASSQGVPGPTGELFF
V gene: TRBV24-1; J gene: TRBJ2-5; clone size: NA; CDR3 protein: CATSEPGLAGETQYF
V gene: TRBV25-1; J gene: TRBJ2-1; clone size: NA; CDR3 protein: CASSPVRAGYNEQFF
V gene: TRBV28; J gene: TRBJ1-3; clone size: NA; CDR3 protein: CASSQGGTGNTIYF
V gene: TRBV6-5; J gene: TRBJ2-3; clone size: NA; CDR3 protein: CASSSSGGLGDTQYF
V gene: TRBV3-1/TRBV3-2; J gene: TRBJ1-3; clone size: NA; CDR3 protein: CASSQDRGWNTIYF
V gene: TRBV24-1; J gene: TRBJ2-3; clone size: NA; CDR3 protein: CATSGAGGPDTQYF
V gene: TRBV11-3; J gene: TRBJ2-7; clone size: NA; CDR3 protein: CASSLGRSEQYF
V gene: TRBV3-1/TRBV3-2; J gene: TRBJ2-7; clone size: NA; CDR3 protein: CASSRTDSYEQYF